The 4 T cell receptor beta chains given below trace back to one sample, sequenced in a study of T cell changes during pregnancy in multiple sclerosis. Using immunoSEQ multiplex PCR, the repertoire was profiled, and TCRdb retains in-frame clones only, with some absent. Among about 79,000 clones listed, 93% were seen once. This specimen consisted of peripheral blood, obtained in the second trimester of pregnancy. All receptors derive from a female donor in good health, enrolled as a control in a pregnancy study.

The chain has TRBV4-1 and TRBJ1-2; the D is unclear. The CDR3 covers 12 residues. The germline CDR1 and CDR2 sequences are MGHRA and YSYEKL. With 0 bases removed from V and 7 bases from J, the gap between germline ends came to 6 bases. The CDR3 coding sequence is TGCGCCAGCAGCCAAGAACCGGGTGGCTACACCTTC. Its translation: CASSQEPGGYTF.

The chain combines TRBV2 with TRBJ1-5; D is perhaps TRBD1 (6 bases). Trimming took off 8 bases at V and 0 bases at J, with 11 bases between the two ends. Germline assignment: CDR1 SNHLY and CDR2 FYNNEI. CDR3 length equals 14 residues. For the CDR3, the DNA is TGTGCCAGCCGATGGACAGTTAGCAATCAGCCCCAGCATTTT. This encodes CASRWTVSNQPQHF.

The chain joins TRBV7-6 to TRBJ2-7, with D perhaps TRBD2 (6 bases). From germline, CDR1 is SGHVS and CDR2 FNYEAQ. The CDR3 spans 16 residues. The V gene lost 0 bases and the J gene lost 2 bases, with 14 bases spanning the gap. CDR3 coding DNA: TGTGCCAGCAGCTTAGCGCGAGGAGGGGAGGCCTACGAGCAGTACTTC. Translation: CASSLARGGEAYEQYF.

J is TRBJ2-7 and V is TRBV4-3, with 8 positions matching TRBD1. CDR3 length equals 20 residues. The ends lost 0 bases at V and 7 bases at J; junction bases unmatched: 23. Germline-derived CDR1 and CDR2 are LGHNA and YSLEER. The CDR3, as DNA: TGCGCCAGCAGCCAAGATGTCCGTTCTAGGACAGGGTATTCTCTTGTGGAGCAGTACTTC. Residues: CASSQDVRSRTGYSLVEQYF.